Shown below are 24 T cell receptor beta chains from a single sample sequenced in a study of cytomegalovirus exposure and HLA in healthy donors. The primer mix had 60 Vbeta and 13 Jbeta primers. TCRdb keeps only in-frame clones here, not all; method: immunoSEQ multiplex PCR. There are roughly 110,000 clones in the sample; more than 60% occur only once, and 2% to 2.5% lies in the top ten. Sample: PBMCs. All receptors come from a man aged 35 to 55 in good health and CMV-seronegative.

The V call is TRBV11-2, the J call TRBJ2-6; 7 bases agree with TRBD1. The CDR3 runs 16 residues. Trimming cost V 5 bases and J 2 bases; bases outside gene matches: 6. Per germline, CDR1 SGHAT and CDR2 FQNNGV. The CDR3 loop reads CASSIAGGAGANVLTF. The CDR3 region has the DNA TGTGCCAGCAGCATAGCAGGGGGTGCTGGGGCCAACGTCCTGACTTTC.

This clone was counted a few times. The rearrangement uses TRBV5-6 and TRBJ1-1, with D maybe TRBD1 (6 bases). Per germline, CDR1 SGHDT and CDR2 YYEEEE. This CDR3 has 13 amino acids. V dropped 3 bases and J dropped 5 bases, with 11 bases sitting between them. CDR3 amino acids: CASSSNRATEAFF. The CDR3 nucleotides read TGTGCCAGCAGCTCTAACAGGGCAACTGAAGCTTTCTTT.

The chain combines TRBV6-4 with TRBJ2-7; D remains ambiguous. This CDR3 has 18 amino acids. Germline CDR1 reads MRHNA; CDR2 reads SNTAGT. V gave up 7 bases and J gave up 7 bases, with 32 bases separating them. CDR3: CASISGPIQPSPLWEQYF. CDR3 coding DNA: TGTGCCAGCATCTCGGGTCCGATTCAGCCCTCCCCTCTATGGGAGCAGTACTTC.

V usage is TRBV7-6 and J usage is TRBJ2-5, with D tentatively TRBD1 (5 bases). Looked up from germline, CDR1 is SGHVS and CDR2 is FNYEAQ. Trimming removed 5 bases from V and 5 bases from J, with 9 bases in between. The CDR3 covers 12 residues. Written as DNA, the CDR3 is TGTGCCAGCAGCCGGTGGGGCGAGACCCAGTACTTC. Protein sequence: CASSRWGETQYF.

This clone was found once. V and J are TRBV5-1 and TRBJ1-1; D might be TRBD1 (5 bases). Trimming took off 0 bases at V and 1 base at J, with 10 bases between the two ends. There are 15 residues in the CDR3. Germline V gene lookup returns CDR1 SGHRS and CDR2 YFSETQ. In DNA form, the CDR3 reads TGCGCCAGCAGCTTGGGAACACAGGCGAACACTGAAGCTTTCTTT. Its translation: CASSLGTQANTEAFF.

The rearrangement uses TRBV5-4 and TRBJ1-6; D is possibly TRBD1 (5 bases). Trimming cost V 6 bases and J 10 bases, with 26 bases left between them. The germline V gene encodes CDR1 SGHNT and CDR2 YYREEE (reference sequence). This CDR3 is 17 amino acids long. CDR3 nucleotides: TGTGCCAGCACCCTCGGGCCGAGACTCACAGGTCAATCACCCCTCCACTTT. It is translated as CASTLGPRLTGQSPLHF.

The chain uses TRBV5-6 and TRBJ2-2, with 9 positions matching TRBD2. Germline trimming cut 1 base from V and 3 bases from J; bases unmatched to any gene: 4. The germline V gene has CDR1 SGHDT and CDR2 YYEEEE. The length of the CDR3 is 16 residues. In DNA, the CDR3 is TGTGCCAGCAGCTTGTTTCGGACTAGCGACACCGGGGAGCTGTTTTTT. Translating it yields CASSLFRTSDTGELFF.

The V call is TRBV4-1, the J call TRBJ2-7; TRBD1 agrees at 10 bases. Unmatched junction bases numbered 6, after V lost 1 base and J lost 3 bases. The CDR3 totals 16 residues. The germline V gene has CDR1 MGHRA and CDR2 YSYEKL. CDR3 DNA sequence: TGCGCCAGCAGCCAAGTCCTGGGACAGGGGATCTACGAGCAGTACTTC. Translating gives CASSQVLGQGIYEQYF.

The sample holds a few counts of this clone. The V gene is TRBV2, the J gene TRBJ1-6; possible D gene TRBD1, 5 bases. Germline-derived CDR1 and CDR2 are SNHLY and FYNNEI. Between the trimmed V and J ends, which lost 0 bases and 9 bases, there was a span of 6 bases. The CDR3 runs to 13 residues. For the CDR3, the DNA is TGTGCCAGCAGTGAAGCGGGGCGTTCACCCCTCCACTTT. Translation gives CASSEAGRSPLHF. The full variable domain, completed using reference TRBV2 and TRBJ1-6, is EPEVTQTPSHQVTQMGQEVILRCVPISNHLYFYWYRQILGQKVEFLVSFYNNEISEKSEIFDDQFSVERPDGSNFTLKIRSTKLEDSAMYFCASSEAGRSPLHFGNGTRLTVT.

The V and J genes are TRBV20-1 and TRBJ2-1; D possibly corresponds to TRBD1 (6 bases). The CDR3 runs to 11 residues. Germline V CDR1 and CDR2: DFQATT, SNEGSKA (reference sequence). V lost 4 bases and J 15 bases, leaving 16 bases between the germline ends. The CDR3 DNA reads TGCAGTGCTACCCGACAGGATCTCAGGTTCTTC. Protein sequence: CSATRQDLRFF.

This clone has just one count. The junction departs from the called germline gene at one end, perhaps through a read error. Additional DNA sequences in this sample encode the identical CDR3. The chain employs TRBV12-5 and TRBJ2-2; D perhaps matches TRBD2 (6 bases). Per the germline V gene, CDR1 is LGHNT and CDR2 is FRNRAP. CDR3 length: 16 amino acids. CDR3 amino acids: CASGPFRTGGTGELFF. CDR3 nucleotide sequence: TGTGCTAGTGGCCCTTTTCGGACCGGAGGGACCGGAGAGCTGTTTTTT. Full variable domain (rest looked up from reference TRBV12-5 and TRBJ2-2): DARVTQTPRHKVTEMGQEVTMRCQPILGHNTVFWYRQTMMQGLELLAYFRNRAPLDDSGMPKDRFSAEMPDATLATLKIQPSEPRDSAVYFCASGPFRTGGTGELFFGEGSRLTVL.

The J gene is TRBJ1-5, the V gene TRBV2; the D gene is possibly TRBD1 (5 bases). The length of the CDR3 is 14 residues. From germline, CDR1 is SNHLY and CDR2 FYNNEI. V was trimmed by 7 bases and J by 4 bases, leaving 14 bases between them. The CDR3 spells CASTNLGGNQPQHF. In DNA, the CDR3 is TGTGCCAGCACCAACCTGGGGGGTAATCAGCCCCAGCATTTT.

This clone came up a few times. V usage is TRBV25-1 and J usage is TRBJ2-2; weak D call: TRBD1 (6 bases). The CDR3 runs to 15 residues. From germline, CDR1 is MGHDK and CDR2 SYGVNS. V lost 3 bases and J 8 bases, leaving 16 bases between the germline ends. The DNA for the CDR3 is TGTGCCAGCAGTGACCGGGACATGCACGTTGGGGAGCTGTTTTTT. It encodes CASSDRDMHVGELFF.

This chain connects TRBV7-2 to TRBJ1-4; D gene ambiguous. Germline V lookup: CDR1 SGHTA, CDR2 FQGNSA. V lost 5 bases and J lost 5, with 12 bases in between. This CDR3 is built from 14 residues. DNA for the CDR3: TGTGCCAGCAGCCGCGGGATTACCAATGAAAAACTGTTTTTT. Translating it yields CASSRGITNEKLFF.

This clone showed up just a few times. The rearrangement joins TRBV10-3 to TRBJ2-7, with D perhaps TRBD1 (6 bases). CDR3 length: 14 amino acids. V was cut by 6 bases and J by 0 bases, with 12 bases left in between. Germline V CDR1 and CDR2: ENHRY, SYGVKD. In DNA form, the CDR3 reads TGTGCCATCAGAACAGACAGGAGCTCCTACGAGCAGTACTTC. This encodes CAIRTDRSSYEQYF.

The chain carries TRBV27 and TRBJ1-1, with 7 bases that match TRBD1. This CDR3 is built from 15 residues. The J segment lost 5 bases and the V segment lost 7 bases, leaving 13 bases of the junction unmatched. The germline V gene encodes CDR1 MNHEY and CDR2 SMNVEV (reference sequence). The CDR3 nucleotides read TGTGCCAGCAAAAGGGGGCGCGCGATGGAGACTGAAGCTTTCTTT. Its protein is CASKRGRAMETEAFF.

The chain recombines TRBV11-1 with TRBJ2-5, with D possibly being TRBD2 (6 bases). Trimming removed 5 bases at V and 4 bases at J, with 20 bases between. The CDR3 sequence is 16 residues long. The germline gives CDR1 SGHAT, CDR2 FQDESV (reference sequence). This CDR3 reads CASSPLKSGWAETQYF. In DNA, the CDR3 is TGTGCCAGCAGCCCCCTGAAGAGCGGGTGGGCAGAGACCCAGTACTTC.

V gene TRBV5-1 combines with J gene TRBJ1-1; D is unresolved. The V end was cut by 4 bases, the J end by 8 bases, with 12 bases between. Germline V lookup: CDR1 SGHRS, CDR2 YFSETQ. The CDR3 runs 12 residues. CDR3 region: CASSVEHQEAFF. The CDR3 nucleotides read TGCGCCAGCAGCGTGGAACATCAAGAAGCTTTCTTT.

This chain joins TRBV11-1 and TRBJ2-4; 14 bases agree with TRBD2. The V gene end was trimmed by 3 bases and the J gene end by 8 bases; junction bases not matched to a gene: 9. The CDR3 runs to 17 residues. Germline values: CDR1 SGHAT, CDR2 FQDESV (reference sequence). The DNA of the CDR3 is TGTGCCAGCAGCTTGACTAGCGGGGGGGACCACCGTGACATTCAGTACTTC. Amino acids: CASSLTSGGDHRDIQYF.

In DNA, the CDR3 is TGTGCCAGCAGCCCAGGGACAGGCGAAGGGGCTTTCTTT. It yields the protein CASSPGTGEGAFF. V usage is TRBV7-8 and J usage is TRBJ1-1, with TRBD1 matching 8 bases. Germline V gene data show CDR1 as SGHVS and CDR2 as FQNEAQ. The CDR3 covers 13 residues. V gave up 5 bases and J gave up 11 bases; unmatched junction bases: 10. The whole variable domain, remainder taken from reference TRBV7-8 and TRBJ1-1, is GAGVSQSPRYKVAKRGQDVALRCDPISGHVSLFWYQQALGQGPEFLTYFQNEAQLDKSGLPSDRFFAERPEGSVSTLKIQRTQQEDSAVYLCASSPGTGEGAFFGQGTRLTVV.

CDR3: CAISEEGGAGPQHF. The CDR3 DNA sequence: TGTGCCATCAGCGAGGAAGGTGGAGCGGGGCCCCAGCATTTT. V usage is TRBV10-3 and J usage is TRBJ1-5; D gene ambiguous. The V end lost 6 bases, the J end lost 9 bases, and 18 bases lay between the germline ends. The CDR3 totals 14 residues. Germline V lookup: CDR1 ENHRY, CDR2 SYGVKD.

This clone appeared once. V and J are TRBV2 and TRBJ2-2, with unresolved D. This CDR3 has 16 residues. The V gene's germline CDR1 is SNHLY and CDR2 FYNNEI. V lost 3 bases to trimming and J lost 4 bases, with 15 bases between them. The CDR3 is CASSELIRIATGELFF. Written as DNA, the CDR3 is TGTGCCAGCAGTGAGCTTATCAGGATTGCCACCGGGGAGCTGTTTTTT.

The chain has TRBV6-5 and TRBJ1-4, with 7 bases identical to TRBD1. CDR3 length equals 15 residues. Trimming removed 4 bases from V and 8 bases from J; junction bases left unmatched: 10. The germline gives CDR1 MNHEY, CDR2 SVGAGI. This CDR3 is CASSSRGQGEEKLFF. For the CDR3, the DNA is TGTGCCAGCAGTTCCCGCGGGCAGGGGGAAGAAAAACTGTTTTTT.

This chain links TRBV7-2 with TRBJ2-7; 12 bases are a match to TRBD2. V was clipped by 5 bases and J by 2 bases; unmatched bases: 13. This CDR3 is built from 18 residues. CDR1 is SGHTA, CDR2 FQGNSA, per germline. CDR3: CASSPQGRTSGTPYEQYF. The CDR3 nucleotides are TGTGCCAGCAGCCCCCAAGGCCGGACTAGCGGGACACCCTACGAGCAGTACTTC.